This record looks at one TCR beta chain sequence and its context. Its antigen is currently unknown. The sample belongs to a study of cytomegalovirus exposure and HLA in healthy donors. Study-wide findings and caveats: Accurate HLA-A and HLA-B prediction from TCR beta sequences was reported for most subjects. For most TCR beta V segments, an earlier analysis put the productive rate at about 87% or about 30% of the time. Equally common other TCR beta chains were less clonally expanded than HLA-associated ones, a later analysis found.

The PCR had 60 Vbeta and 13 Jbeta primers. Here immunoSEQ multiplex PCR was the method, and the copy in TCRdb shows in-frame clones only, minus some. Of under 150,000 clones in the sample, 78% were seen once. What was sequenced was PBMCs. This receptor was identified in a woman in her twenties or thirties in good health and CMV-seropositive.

In DNA, the CDR3 is TGTGCCAGCTCACTTATGCGGGATGAGCAGTTCTTC. Residues: CASSLMRDEQFF. V and J are TRBV18 and TRBJ2-1; D possibly corresponds to TRBD2 (5 bases). The germline V gene has CDR1 KGHSH and CDR2 LQKENI. This CDR3 comprises 12 residues. With 4 bases removed from V and 8 bases from J, the gap between germline ends came to 9 bases.